Listed below are T cell receptor beta chains from one sample, sequenced in a study of T cell responses to AZD1222 COVID-19 vaccine. The protocol was immunoSEQ multiplex PCR, while the TCRdb copy is restricted to in-frame clones and leaves out a portion. The top ten hold just over 3.5% of the sample, which has more than 95,000 clones, 88% seen once. Sample: peripheral blood, taken 28 days after the second AZD1222 dose. The receptors originated from an adult who received the AZD1222 COVID-19 vaccine. Both conserved end residues are part of each CDR3. The D gene is left open where the match is weak. The listing skips clone size in some rows; elsewhere it reads once, few, many or a size class.

v_gene	j_gene	d_gene	abundance	CDR3aa	CDR3nt
TRBV3-1/TRBV3-2	TRBJ2-7	NA	NA	CASRAGGPRYEQYF	TGTGCCAGCCGGGCCGGGGGACCCCGCTACGAGCAGTACTTC
TRBV6-2/TRBV6-3	TRBJ2-3	TRBD2	NA	CASSSPTSGRTDTQYF	TGTGCCAGCAGCTCCCCGACTAGCGGTCGCACAGATACGCAGTATTTT
TRBV19	TRBJ1-2	TRBD1	NA	CASSDLTGGVNDGYTF	TGTGCCAGTAGTGACTTAACAGGGGGGGTTAATGATGGCTACACCTTC
TRBV10-3	TRBJ1-2	NA	once	CAISPGSFYGYTF	TGTGCCATCAGCCCAGGAAGCTTCTATGGCTACACCTTC
TRBV10-3	TRBJ2-7	TRBD2	once	CAISALGTSGGGGEQYF	TGTGCCATCAGTGCACTAGGGACTAGCGGGGGGGGAGGCGAGCAGTACTTC
TRBV6-2/TRBV6-3	TRBJ2-1	TRBD2	NA	CASSYIAGGPNEQFF	TGTGCCAGCAGTTACATAGCGGGAGGGCCCAATGAGCAGTTCTTC
TRBV5-5	TRBJ2-5	NA	NA	CASSPQSGEEETQYF	TGTGCCAGCAGCCCACAGTCAGGGGAGGAAGAGACCCAGTACTTC
TRBV7-6	TRBJ1-6	NA	NA	CASSWGSRGSPLHF	TGTGCCAGCAGCTGGGGGAGCCGGGGGTCACCCCTCCACTTT
TRBV6-5	TRBJ1-5	NA	NA	CASSPGSGVHQPQHF	TGTGCCAGCAGTCCGGGATCAGGGGTGCATCAGCCCCAGCATTTT
TRBV14	TRBJ1-2	NA	NA	CASSQDLNRASSLLRGYTF	TGTGCCAGCAGCCAAGATCTTAACAGGGCCTCATCCCTCCTTCGAGGCTACACCTTC
TRBV4-1	TRBJ2-5	TRBD1	NA	CASSQGTGTQETQYF	TGCGCCAGCAGCCAAGGGACAGGGACCCAAGAGACCCAGTACTTC
TRBV30	TRBJ2-5	TRBD2	NA	CAGTSGGEETQYF	TGTGCCGGGACTAGCGGGGGGGAAGAGACCCAGTACTTC
TRBV4-3	TRBJ1-4	NA	few	CASSQDTGRGLFF	TGCGCCAGCAGCCAGGACACAGGGAGAGGACTGTTTTTT
TRBV4-3	TRBJ1-4	NA	NA	CASSQDFAEYEKLFF	TGCGCCAGCAGCCAAGATTTCGCGGAATATGAAAAACTGTTTTTT
TRBV30	TRBJ2-7	NA	NA	CAWSVLRSAGEQYF	TGTGCCTGGAGTGTACTTAGGTCCGCAGGTGAGCAGTACTTC
TRBV29-1	TRBJ1-2	NA	few	CSAASGEGYGYTF	TGCAGCGCTGCGTCAGGGGAAGGATATGGCTACACCTTC
TRBV7-2	TRBJ1-2	TRBD1	few	CASSSTPGQGGYGYTF	TGTGCCAGCAGCTCTACACCGGGACAGGGGGGGTATGGCTACACCTTC
TRBV25-1	TRBJ2-7	TRBD1	NA	CASRTPGQGYDEQYF	TGTGCCAGCAGGACACCGGGACAGGGTTACGACGAGCAGTACTTC
TRBV5-6	TRBJ1-3	TRBD1	few	CASSRGQGYPGNTIYF	TGTGCCAGCAGCCGTGGACAGGGATATCCTGGAAACACCATATATTTT
TRBV19	TRBJ1-1	NA	NA	CASSYSGDTEAFF	TGTGCCAGTAGCTACTCCGGGGACACTGAAGCTTTCTTT
TRBV4-3	TRBJ1-6	NA	NA	CASSQATDGDSSYNSPLHF	TGCGCCAGCAGCCAAGCCACCGATGGAGACAGCTCCTATAATTCACCCCTCCACTTT
TRBV7-3	TRBJ2-3	NA	NA	CASSLTEAAYTQYF	TGTGCCAGCAGCTTAACGGAAGCCGCATATACGCAGTATTTT